Presented here are 10 T cell receptor beta chains from one specimen sequenced in a study of blood T cell repertoires in COVID-19. The table came from immunoSEQ multiplex PCR; TCRdb's copy has only in-frame clones and leaves some out. The sample lists under 65,000 clones, about 83% occurring once. The material sequenced was peripheral blood. All receptors derive from a woman aged 60-70 years with COVID-19, enrolled during active disease.

This clone was seen a single time. This chain joins TRBV6-1 and TRBJ1-6, with D possibly matching TRBD1 (6 bases). CDR3 length equals 17 residues. Deletions cut 2 bases from V and 2 bases from J, with 13 bases between. Germline lookup yields CDR1 MNHNS and CDR2 SASEGT. CDR3 in amino acids: CASSESWGRAYNSPLHF. The CDR3 DNA follows: TGTGCCAGCAGTGAATCCTGGGGGCGCGCCTATAATTCACCCCTCCACTTT.

V and J are TRBV27 and TRBJ2-3, with 10 positions matching TRBD2. The CDR3 contains 15 residues. The junction had 3 bases not matched to a gene; V was cut back by 6 bases and J by 0 bases. Germline V lookup: CDR1 MNHEY, CDR2 SMNVEV (reference sequence). The CDR3 DNA sequence: TGTGCCAGCAGACTAGCGGGACGTAGCACAGATACGCAGTATTTT. Translation: CASRLAGRSTDTQYF.

V gene TRBV10-3 combines with J gene TRBJ2-1, with TRBD1 identical over 8 bases. The V gene's germline CDR1 is ENHRY and CDR2 SYGVKD. V lost 6 bases and J lost 5; bases outside the gene matches: 6. The length of the CDR3 is 14 residues. CDR3 in amino acids: CAIRLTGVHNEQFF. In DNA, the CDR3 is TGTGCCATCAGGCTGACAGGGGTACACAATGAGCAGTTCTTC.

The chain recombines TRBV28 with TRBJ1-2, with D unclear. The CDR3 is 13 amino acids. Trimming took off 2 bases at V and 0 bases at J, with 4 bases between the two ends. The germline V gene has CDR1 MDHEN and CDR2 SYDVKM. CDR3 sequence (DNA): TGTGCCAGCAGTTTAAATACTAACTATGGCTACACCTTC. Its translation: CASSLNTNYGYTF.

The J gene is TRBJ2-1, the V gene TRBV7-5; TRBD2, the D gene given by the table, was not confirmed from the DNA. TRBV7-5 is given as a pseudogene. The CDR3 loop spans 12 amino acids. CDR3 protein: CARSLLCDEQFF. CDR3 sequence (DNA): TGTGCCAGAAGCTTGTTGTGCGATGAGCAGTTCTTC.

The rearrangement links TRBV11-2 to TRBJ2-1; D unresolved. Between the trimmed V and J ends, which lost 7 bases and 0 bases, there was a span of 10 bases. CDR1 is SGHAT, CDR2 FQNNGV, per germline. The CDR3 runs to 14 residues. For the CDR3, the DNA is TGTGCCAGCAACATAGGAGCCTCCTACAATGAGCAGTTCTTC. Encoded protein: CASNIGASYNEQFF.

The rearrangement links TRBV27 to TRBJ1-5, with D perhaps TRBD1 (6 bases). V lost 7 bases, J lost 4 bases, and 20 bases lay in between. CDR1 and CDR2 (germline): MNHEY, SMNVEV (reference sequence). The length of the CDR3 is 16 residues. This CDR3 is CASKRTVHTVNQPQHF. In DNA form, the CDR3 reads TGTGCCAGCAAGAGGACAGTTCATACTGTGAATCAGCCCCAGCATTTT.

The rearrangement joins TRBV7-9 to TRBJ1-2; weak D call: TRBD1 (5 bases). The germline gives CDR1 SEHNR, CDR2 FQNEAQ (reference sequence). The CDR3 extends over 13 amino acids. Trimming shortened V by 0 bases and J by 4 bases, and 6 bases separated the two germline ends. DNA of the CDR3: TGTGCCAGCAGCTTAGCAACAGGCTATGGCTACACCTTC. Its translation is CASSLATGYGYTF. Combining the CDR3 with reference TRBV7-9 and TRBJ1-2 gives the whole variable domain DTGVSQNPRHKITKRGQNVTFRCDPISEHNRLYWYRQTLGQGPEFLTYFQNEAQLEKSRLLSDRFSAERPKGSFSTLEIQRTEQGDSAMYLCASSLATGYGYTFGSGTRLTVV.

CDR3 protein: CASSQSTGKQFF. CDR3 in DNA: TGTGCCAGCAGCCAATCAACAGGGAAGCAGTTCTTC. J is TRBJ2-1 and V is TRBV7-9; weak D call: TRBD1 (6 bases). Germline loops: CDR1 SEHNR, CDR2 FQNEAQ (reference sequence). Trimming removed 5 bases at V and 11 bases at J, with 13 bases between. The CDR3 loop spans 12 amino acids.

The chain is built from TRBV6-6 and TRBJ1-5, with TRBD1 matching over 9 bases. The CDR3 length is 16 residues. V was clipped by 5 bases and J by 4 bases; unmatched bases: 9. CDR1 and CDR2 (germline): MNHNY, SVGAGI (reference sequence). In DNA, the CDR3 is TGTGCCAGCAGTAGCCGGGGACAGGGCCAAAATCAGCCCCAGCATTTT. Amino acids: CASSSRGQGQNQPQHF.